These T cell receptor beta chains were read from a single sample in a study of human CD4 T cells and Enterobacteriaceae. Assay: immunoSEQ multiplex PCR; the TCRdb copy retains only in-frame clones and omits some. The sample has 25,000 to 30,000 clones, roughly 80% seen once. Material: memory CD4+ T cells from blood. Receptors were obtained from a human donor in good health. CDR3s include the opening cysteine and the closing phenylalanine or tryptophan. The D gene is left open where the match is weak. The size entry is marked missing in some rows and otherwise reads once, few, many or a size class.

D | J | V | size | CDR3 | DNA
. | TRBJ1-4 | TRBV10-3 | . | CAISERNSNEKLFF | TGTGCCATCAGTGAAAGAAACAGTAATGAAAAACTGTTTTTT
. | TRBJ2-1 | TRBV19 | . | CASSIVIGSYNEQFF | TGTGCCAGTAGTATAGTAATAGGCTCCTACAATGAGCAGTTCTTC
TRBD1 | TRBJ1-1 | TRBV28 | . | CASSFQNRGAFF | TGTGCCAGCAGTTTCCAGAACAGGGGGGCTTTCTTT
. | TRBJ1-1 | TRBV15 | . | CATPPPRKGPGGTEAFF | TGTGCCACCCCGCCCCCCCGTAAAGGGCCCGGGGGCACTGAAGCTTTCTTT
. | TRBJ2-7 | TRBV19 | . | CASSIELAYEQYF | TGTGCCAGTAGTATTGAACTAGCTTACGAGCAGTACTTC
. | TRBJ1-1 | TRBV7-9 | . | CASSLEEFEAFF | TGTGCCAGCAGCTTAGAGGAGTTTGAAGCTTTCTTT
. | TRBJ2-5 | TRBV11-2 | . | CASSLAVQETQYF | TGTGCCAGCAGCTTAGCAGTCCAAGAGACCCAGTACTTC
. | TRBJ2-5 | TRBV5-1 | . | CASRGRQETQYF | TGCGCCAGCAGAGGTAGACAAGAGACCCAGTACTTC
TRBD1 | TRBJ2-7 | TRBV10-3 | . | CAIRRPGQGQYEQYF | TGTGCCATCAGGCGCCCAGGACAGGGACAATACGAGCAGTACTTC
. | TRBJ2-3 | TRBV7-3 | . | CASSRDRRDTQYF | TGTGCCAGCAGCCGAGATAGGAGGGATACGCAGTATTTT
TRBD1 | TRBJ2-3 | TRBV10-3 | once | CAISTPDRVTDTQYF | TGTGCCATCAGCACTCCGGACAGGGTCACAGATACGCAGTATTTT
TRBD1 | TRBJ2-2 | TRBV18 | . | CASSRSPGQGGTGELFF | TGTGCCAGCTCACGCTCCCCGGGACAGGGAGGCACCGGGGAGCTGTTTTTT
. | TRBJ1-5 | TRBV19 | . | CASNVGRVSNQPQHF | TGTGCCAGTAACGTGGGCAGGGTGAGCAATCAGCCCCAGCATTTT
. | TRBJ1-4 | TRBV5-6 | . | CASSRQRDNEKLFF | TGTGCCAGCAGCCGTCAACGGGATAATGAAAAACTGTTTTTT
TRBD2 | TRBJ2-2 | TRBV4-1 | . | CASSQGLAGTGELFF | TGCGCCAGCAGCCAGGGACTAGCGGGGACCGGGGAGCTGTTTTTT
TRBD2 | TRBJ2-7 | TRBV23-1 | . | CASSQLEPLADYEQYF | TGCGCCAGCAGTCAATTGGAACCCCTAGCGGACTACGAGCAGTACTTC
. | TRBJ2-4 | TRBV11-3 | . | CASSLDLAGAAKNIQYF | TGTGCCAGCAGCTTAGATCTCGCCGGGGCGGCCAAAAACATTCAGTACTTC
TRBD1 | TRBJ1-5 | TRBV4-1 | few | CASSQYGTGRYQPQHF | TGCGCCAGCAGCCAATACGGGACAGGGAGGTATCAGCCCCAGCATTTT
. | TRBJ2-2 | TRBV25-1 | once | CASNRGAGTGELFF | TGTGCCAGCAATCGGGGGGCGGGCACCGGGGAGCTGTTTTTT
. | TRBJ2-5 | TRBV18 | . | CASSDTGTQGGETQYF | TGTGCCAGCTCAGATACCGGGACTCAGGGGGGAGAGACCCAGTACTTC
TRBD1 | TRBJ1-5 | TRBV4-1 | once | CASSQGYRDRGNQPQHF | TGCGCCAGCAGCCAAGGTTACCGGGACAGGGGAAATCAGCCCCAGCATTTT
. | TRBJ2-3 | TRBV7-2 | . | CASSPVAPRDTQYF | TGTGCCAGCAGCCCCGTCGCCCCTAGGGATACGCAGTATTTT
. | TRBJ1-3 | TRBV28 | . | CASSLPRGNTIYF | TGTGCCAGCAGTCTCCCCCGGGGAAACACCATATATTTT
. | TRBJ1-2 | TRBV19 | once | CASSIIRGADGYTF | TGTGCCAGTAGTATCATCAGAGGGGCGGACGGCTACACCTTC
TRBD1 | TRBJ1-4 | TRBV11-3 | medium-sized | CASSLWGQGDEKLFF | TGTGCCAGCAGCTTATGGGGACAGGGCGACGAAAAACTGTTTTTT
TRBD1 | TRBJ1-3 | TRBV10-3 | once | CAISDPDRSGNTIYF | TGTGCCATCAGTGACCCGGACAGGTCTGGAAACACCATATATTTT
. | TRBJ2-5 | TRBV18 | once | CASSPGRRETQYF | TGTGCCAGCTCCCCAGGCAGGCGGGAGACCCAGTACTTC
. | TRBJ1-2 | TRBV6-1 | . | CASSLHRDYGYTF | TGTGCCAGCAGTCTACACAGGGACTATGGCTACACCTTC
TRBD1 | TRBJ1-6 | TRBV30 | . | CAWNRGQNSPLHF | TGTGCCTGGAACAGGGGGCAAAATTCACCCCTCCACTTT
. | TRBJ2-6 | TRBV6-4 | . | CASSDGIGTGSSGANVLTF | TGTGCCAGCAGTGACGGAATCGGGACGGGCTCCTCTGGGGCCAACGTCCTGACTTTC
. | TRBJ2-7 | TRBV6-6 | . | CASTADLGGYEQYF | TGTGCCAGCACCGCGGACTTAGGGGGGTACGAGCAGTACTTC
. | TRBJ1-3 | TRBV30 | few | CAASGSFSGNTIYF | TGTGCCGCCTCGGGGTCCTTCTCTGGAAACACCATATATTTT
. | TRBJ2-3 | TRBV21-1 | . | CASSNGGQGEHTQYF | TGTGCCAGCAGCAATGGGGGACAGGGGGAACATACGCAGTATTTT
. | TRBJ2-2 | TRBV6-4 | few | CASPPGRDLPNTGELFF | TGTGCCAGCCCCCCCGGTCGGGACTTGCCAAACACCGGGGAGCTGTTTTTT
TRBD1 | TRBJ1-5 | TRBV27 | few | CASSPTTLTGRQPQHF | TGTGCCAGCAGTCCTACAACGTTGACAGGGCGGCAGCCCCAGCATTTT
. | TRBJ1-1 | TRBV5-1 | . | CASSLGSGTEAFF | TGCGCCAGCAGCTTGGGGTCAGGCACTGAAGCTTTCTTT
. | TRBJ2-7 | TRBV28 | . | CASSGVRASEPPYEQYF | TGTGCCAGCAGTGGGGTGCGTGCGTCCGAGCCCCCCTACGAGCAGTACTTC
. | TRBJ1-1 | TRBV7-6 | . | CASSLELNTEAFF | TGTGCCAGCAGCTTAGAACTGAACACTGAAGCTTTCTTT
. | TRBJ2-3 | TRBV13 | . | CASSLGGSDTQYF | TGTGCCAGCAGCTTAGGCGGATCAGATACGCAGTATTTT
. | TRBJ1-1 | TRBV11-2 | . | CASSLTGYPEAFF | TGTGCCAGCAGCTTAACAGGGTATCCTGAAGCTTTCTTT